This T cell receptor (beta chain) was captured in a study of CD8 T cells in ankylosing spondylitis. Per the germline V gene, CDR1 is DFQATT and CDR2 is SNEGSKA (reference sequence). The CDR3 is 12 residues long. The V gene lost 2 bases and the J gene lost 7 bases, with 8 bases spanning the gap. Concerning this clonotype itself: Its antigen is as yet unknown.

TCRdb re-called the 5' RACE reads with MiXCR, one entry per CDR3 protein. This table has about 750,000 distinct CDR3 sequences, 15% to 20% appearing once. The study's findings and limits: Seemingly characteristic of ankylosing spondylitis blood was a TCR beta motif consisting of roughly 8 highly homologous variants. The disease-linked clones had a CD8+ phenotype and low blood frequencies.

The clonotype comes from a male donor with ankylosing spondylitis. The chain recombines TRBV20-1 with TRBJ1-4, with D hard to call. Sequencing used blood, either unsorted or a sorted T cell fraction (not recorded which). This CDR3 reads CSARSGSEKLFF. CDR3 in DNA: TGCAGTGCTAGAAGTGGGAGTGAAAAACTGTTTTTT.